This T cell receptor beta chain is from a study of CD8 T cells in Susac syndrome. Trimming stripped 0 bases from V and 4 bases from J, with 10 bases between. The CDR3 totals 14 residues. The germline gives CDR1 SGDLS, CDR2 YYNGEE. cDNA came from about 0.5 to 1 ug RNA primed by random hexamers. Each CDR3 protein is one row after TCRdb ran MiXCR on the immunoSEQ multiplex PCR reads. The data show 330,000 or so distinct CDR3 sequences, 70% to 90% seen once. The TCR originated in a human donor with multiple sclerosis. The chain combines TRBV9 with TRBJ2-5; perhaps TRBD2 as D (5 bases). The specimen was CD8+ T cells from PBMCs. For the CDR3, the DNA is TGTGCCAGCAGCGTAGGGGGAGATGGAGAGACCCAGTACTTC. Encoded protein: CASSVGGDGETQYF.